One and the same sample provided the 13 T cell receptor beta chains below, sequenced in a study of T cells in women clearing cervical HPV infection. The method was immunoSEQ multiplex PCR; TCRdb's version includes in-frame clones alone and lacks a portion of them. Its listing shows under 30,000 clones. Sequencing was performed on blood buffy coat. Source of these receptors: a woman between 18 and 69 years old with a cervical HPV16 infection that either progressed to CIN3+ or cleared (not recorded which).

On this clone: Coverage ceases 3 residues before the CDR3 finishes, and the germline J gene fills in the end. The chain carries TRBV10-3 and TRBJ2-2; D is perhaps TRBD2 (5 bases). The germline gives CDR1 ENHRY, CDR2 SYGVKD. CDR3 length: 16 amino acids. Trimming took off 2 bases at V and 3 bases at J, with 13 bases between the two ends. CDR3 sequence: CAISETQRSHTGELFF. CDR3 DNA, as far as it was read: TGTGCCATCAGTGAGACCCAGCGGTCCCACACCGGGGAG.

CDR3 in amino acids: CASSPGQGRETQYF. The DNA read from the CDR3 is TGCGCCAGCAGCCCCGGACAGGGGAGGGAGACC. The V call is TRBV5-1, the J call TRBJ2-5; 9 bases agree with TRBD1. The CDR3 goes on 3 residues after the read ends, and that part is filled in from the germline J gene. This CDR3 contains 14 residues. V dropped 4 bases and J dropped 5; count of bases not matched to a gene: 6. From germline, CDR1 is SGHRS and CDR2 YFSETQ.

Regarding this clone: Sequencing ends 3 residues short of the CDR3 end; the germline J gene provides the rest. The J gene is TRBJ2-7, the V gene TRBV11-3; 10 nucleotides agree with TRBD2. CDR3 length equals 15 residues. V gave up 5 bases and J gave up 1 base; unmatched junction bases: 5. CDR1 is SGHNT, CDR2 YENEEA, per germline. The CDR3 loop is CASSPSGGPSYEQYF. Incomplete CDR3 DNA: TGTGCCAGCAGCCCTAGCGGGGGACCTTCCTACGAG.

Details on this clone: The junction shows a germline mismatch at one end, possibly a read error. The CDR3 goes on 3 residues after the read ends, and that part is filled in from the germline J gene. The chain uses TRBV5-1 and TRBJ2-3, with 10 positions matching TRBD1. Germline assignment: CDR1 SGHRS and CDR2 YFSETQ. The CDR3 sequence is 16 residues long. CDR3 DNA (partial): TGCGCCAGCAGCTCGATCACCGGGACAGGGGCAGAGACG. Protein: CASSSITGTGAET. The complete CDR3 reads CASSSITGTGAETQYF.

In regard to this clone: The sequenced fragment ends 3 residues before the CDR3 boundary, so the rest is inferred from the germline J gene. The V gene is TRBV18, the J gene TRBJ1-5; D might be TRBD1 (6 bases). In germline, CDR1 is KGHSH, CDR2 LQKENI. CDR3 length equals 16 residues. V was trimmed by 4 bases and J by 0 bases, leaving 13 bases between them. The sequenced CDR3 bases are TGTGCCAGCTCACGACAAGGGACACCTAGCAATCAGCCC. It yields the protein CASSRQGTPSNQP. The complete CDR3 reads CASSRQGTPSNQPQHF. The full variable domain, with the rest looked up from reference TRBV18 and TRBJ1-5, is NAGVMQNPRHLVRRRGQEARLRCSPMKGHSHVYWYRQLPEEGLKFMVYLQKENIIDESGMPKERFSAEFPKEGPSILRIQQVVRGDSAAYFCASSRQGTPSNQPQHFGDGTRLSIL.

CDR3 DNA (partial): TGTGCCAGCACGGTAGCGGGAGGTAGCACAGATACG. This encodes CASTVAGGSTDT. The full CDR3 sequence reads CASTVAGGSTDTQYF. V is TRBV7-9 and J is TRBJ2-3, with 10 bases aligning to TRBD2. The read halts 3 residues ahead of the CDR3 end, with the missing end drawn from the germline J gene. CDR1 is SEHNR and CDR2 is FQNEAQ in the germline V gene (reference sequence). The CDR3 contains 15 residues. With 7 bases clipped from V and 0 bases from J, the junction kept 4 bases outside the gene matches.

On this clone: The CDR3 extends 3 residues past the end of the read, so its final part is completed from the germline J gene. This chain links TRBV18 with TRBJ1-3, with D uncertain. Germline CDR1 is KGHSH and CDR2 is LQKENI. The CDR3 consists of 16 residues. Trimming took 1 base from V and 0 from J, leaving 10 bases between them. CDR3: CASSPLLGLSGNTIYF. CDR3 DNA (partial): TGTGCCAGCTCACCACTGCTGGGCCTCTCTGGAAACACC. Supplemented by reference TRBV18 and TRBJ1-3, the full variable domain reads NAGVMQNPRHLVRRRGQEARLRCSPMKGHSHVYWYRQLPEEGLKFMVYLQKENIIDESGMPKERFSAEFPKEGPSILRIQQVVRGDSAAYFCASSPLLGLSGNTIYFGEGSWLTVV.

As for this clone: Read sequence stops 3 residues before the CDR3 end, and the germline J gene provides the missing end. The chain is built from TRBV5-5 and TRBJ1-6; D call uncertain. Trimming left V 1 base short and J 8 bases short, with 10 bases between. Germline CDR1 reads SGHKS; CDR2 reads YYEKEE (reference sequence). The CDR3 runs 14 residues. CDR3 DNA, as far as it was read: TGTGCCAGCAGCTTGACGCTAGGTGATTCACCC. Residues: CASSLTLGDSP. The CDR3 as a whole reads CASSLTLGDSPLHF.

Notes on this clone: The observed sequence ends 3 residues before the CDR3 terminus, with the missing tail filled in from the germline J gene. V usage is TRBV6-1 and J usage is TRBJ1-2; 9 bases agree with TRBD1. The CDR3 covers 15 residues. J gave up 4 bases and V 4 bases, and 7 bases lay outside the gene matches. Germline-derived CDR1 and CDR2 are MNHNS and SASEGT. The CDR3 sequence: CASSVTGQGIYGYTF. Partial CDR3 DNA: TGTGCCAGCAGTGTGACGGGACAGGGAATCTATGGC.

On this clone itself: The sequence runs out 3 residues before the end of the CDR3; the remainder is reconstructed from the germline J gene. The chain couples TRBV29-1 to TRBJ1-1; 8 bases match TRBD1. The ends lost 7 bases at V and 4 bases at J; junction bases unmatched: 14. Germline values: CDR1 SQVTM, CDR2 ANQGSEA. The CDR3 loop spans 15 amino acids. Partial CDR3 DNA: TGCAGCGCTAGAAGGGACAGGTGGATAGCCACTGAA. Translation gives CSARRDRWIATE. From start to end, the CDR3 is CSARRDRWIATEAFF.

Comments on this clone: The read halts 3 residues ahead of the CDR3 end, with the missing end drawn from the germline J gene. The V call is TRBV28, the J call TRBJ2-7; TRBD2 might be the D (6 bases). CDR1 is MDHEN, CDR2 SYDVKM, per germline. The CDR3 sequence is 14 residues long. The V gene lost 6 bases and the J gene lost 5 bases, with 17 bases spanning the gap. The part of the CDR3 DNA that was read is TGTGCCAGCAGGGGCTCGGAGGGTGCCGACGAG. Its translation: CASRGSEGADE. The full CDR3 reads CASRGSEGADEQYF.

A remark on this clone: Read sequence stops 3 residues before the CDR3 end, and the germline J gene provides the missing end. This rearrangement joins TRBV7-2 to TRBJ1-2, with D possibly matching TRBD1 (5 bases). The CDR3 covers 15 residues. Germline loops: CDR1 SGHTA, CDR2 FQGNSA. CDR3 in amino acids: CASSLVGGSSYDYTF. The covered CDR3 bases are TGTGCCAGCAGCTTAGTTGGGGGGAGCTCCTACGAC.

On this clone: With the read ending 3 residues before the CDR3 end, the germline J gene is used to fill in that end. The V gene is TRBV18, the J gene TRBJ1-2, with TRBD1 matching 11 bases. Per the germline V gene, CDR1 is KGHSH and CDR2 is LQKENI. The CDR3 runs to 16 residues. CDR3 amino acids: CASSPNSGTGGRTYTF. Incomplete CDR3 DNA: TGTGCCAGCTCACCTAACTCGGGGACAGGGGGACGGACC.